The clone carrying this T cell receptor (beta chain) was seen only once. Its antigen is unidentified. The sample comes from a study of vaccination and CD4 T cells after COVID-19. Study at large: Overlapping SARS-CoV-2, HCoV-NL63, HCoV-OC43 and HCoV-229E spike peptides were used to stimulate cells. General study findings and limits: With convalescent patients, a median about 90% of reactive clones emerged solely after vaccination.

Sequence data for DNA of cultured CD4+ T cells were generated by the Oncomine TCR Beta short-read assay. It was cultured CD4+ T cells from which genomic DNA was extracted. TCRdb passed the PCR reads through MiXCR, listing each CDR3 protein once. The table has approximately 9,500 distinct CDR3 sequences, under 40% seen once. Treatment of the sample: approximately 9-day PBMC culture with coronavirus spike peptide pools or control peptides (ViraFEST assay). These CD4+ T cells came from an unexposed donor, sampled before the COVID-19 pandemic (2011-2018). Peptide pools at approximately 10 ug/ml, together with 10 IU/ml IL-2, were added to cultures of some 2.2 million PBMCs per well. It was after roughly nine days of culture that CD4+ T cells were isolated by negative selection. The CDR3 totals 14 residues. V lost 2 bases to trimming and J lost 4 bases, with 8 bases between them. Germline V lookup: CDR1 MNHEY, CDR2 SVGAGI.

Sequencing used CD4+ T cells from blood, cultured in vitro. The receptor was derived from a human donor in good health. The gene calls are TRBV6-5 and TRBJ1-4; tentatively, D is TRBD1 (6 bases). DNA of the CDR3: TGTGCCAGCAGTTACGGGGGCGGTAATGAAAAACTGTTTTTT. It yields the protein CASSYGGGNEKLFF.